Below, 4 T cell receptor beta chains from the same sample are listed, as sequenced in a study of vaccination and CD4 T cells after COVID-19. For these receptors, no antigen is known. The treatment denotes: approximately 10-day PBMC culture with coronavirus spike peptide pools or control peptides (ViraFEST assay). An Oncomine TCR Beta short-read assay was used to sequence the DNA from cultured CD4+ T cells. One entry per CDR3 protein results from TCRdb running MiXCR on the PCR reads. The top ten clones hold 4% to 4.5% of a sample with about 20,000 distinct CDR3 sequences, around 46% of them seen once. The sample here was CD4+ T cells from blood, cultured in vitro, taken before SARS-CoV-2 vaccination. All receptors derive from a human donor who had recovered from COVID-19.

The rearrangement joins TRBV20-1 to TRBJ1-2; 7 bases fit TRBD1. This CDR3 contains 14 residues. CDR1 and CDR2 (germline): DFQATT, SNEGSKA (reference sequence). J lost 2 bases, V lost 0 bases, and 3 bases had no gene match. The CDR3 reads CSARDRGANYGYTF. DNA for the CDR3: TGCAGTGCTAGAGACAGGGGGGCGAACTATGGCTACACCTTC.

The rearrangement links TRBV7-2 to TRBJ2-5; the D gene is possibly TRBD2 (5 bases). This CDR3 is built from 14 residues. CDR1 and CDR2 from the germline V gene are SGHTA and FQGNSA. The ends were cut back, 5 bases at V and 4 bases at J, with 14 bases in the middle. Here the CDR3 reads CASSPRSRGETQYF. The CDR3 nucleotides read TGTGCCAGCAGCCCTCGATCCCGGGGAGAGACCCAGTACTTC.

This clonotype has just a few counts. This chain connects TRBV25-1 to TRBJ2-7, with 10 bases matching TRBD1. CDR3 length: 15 residues. CDR1 is MGHDK, CDR2 SYGVNS, per germline. V shed 6 bases and J 3 bases; nucleotides not matched to a gene: 8. CDR3 sequence: CASRQRQGAHYEQYF. The DNA for the CDR3 is TGTGCCAGCAGACAGAGACAGGGGGCCCACTACGAGCAGTACTTC.

This rearrangement joins TRBV27 to TRBJ1-1; TRBD1 agrees at 8 bases. The length of the CDR3 is 14 residues. After removal of 5 bases from V and 4 bases from J, the junction contained 6 bases not matched to a gene. CDR1 is MNHEY and CDR2 is SMNVEV in the germline V gene (reference sequence). The CDR3 DNA reads TGTGCCAGCAGTCAAAACACAGGGGGCACTGAAGCTTTCTTT. Encoded protein: CASSQNTGGTEAFF.